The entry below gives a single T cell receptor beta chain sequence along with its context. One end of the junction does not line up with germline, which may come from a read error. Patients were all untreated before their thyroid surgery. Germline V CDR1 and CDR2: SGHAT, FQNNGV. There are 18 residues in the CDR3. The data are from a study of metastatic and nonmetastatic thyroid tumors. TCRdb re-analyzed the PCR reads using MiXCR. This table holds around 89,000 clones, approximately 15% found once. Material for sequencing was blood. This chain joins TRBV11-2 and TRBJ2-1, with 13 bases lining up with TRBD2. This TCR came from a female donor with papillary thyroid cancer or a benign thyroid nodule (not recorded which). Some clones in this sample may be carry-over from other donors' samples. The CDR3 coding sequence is TGTGCCTGCAGCTTAGGGGGACTAGCGGGGATCACCTACAATGAGCAGTTCTTC. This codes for CACSLGGLAGITYNEQFF.